The clone carrying this T cell receptor (beta chain) was observed a few times. With V trimmed by 8 bases and J by 5 bases, 2 bases remained unmatched. Germline values: CDR1 ENHRY, CDR2 SYGVKD. The CDR3 length is 13 residues. The data were taken from a study of identical twins. All donors comprised healthy Caucasians. TCRdb reanalysed the 5' RACE reads using MiXCR and keeps one entry per CDR3 protein. The data hold 1.5 million to 2 million distinct CDR3 sequences, with around 29% observed a single time. The rearrangement joins TRBV10-3 to TRBJ2-3; 12 positions match TRBD2. Sequenced input: cord blood. The TCR was taken from a newborn girl in good health. The CDR3: CAIRLAGVDTQYF. The CDR3 nucleotides are TGTGCCATCCGACTAGCGGGAGTAGATACGCAGTATTTT.